Listed here are 32 T cell receptor beta chains from one sample, sequenced in a study of shared clonotypes between healthy human individuals. Assay used: immunoSEQ multiplex PCR; TCRdb lists only in-frame clones, some missing. There are a few million clones in the sample; less than 95% occur only once, and 0.37% lies in the top ten. The sequenced sample consisted of naive CD4+ T cells from PBMCs. Documented subset: CD45RA+ positively selected. The receptors stem from a man between 18 and 29 years old in good health. Some clones in this sample may be carry-over from other donors' samples.

This chain connects TRBV7-3 to TRBJ2-2; unclear D gene. This CDR3 is 16 amino acids long. Germline CDR1 is SGHTA and CDR2 is FQGTGA. V was pared by 1 base and J by 4 bases, with 13 bases between. CDR3 sequence reads: CASSLIGVRSTGELFF. The CDR3 DNA reads TGTGCCAGCAGCTTAATTGGGGTGCGGAGCACCGGGGAGCTGTTTTTT.

The chain is built from TRBV6-5 and TRBJ1-3; the D is unclear. Trimming shortened V by 8 bases and J by 2 bases, and 7 bases separated the two germline ends. CDR3 length: 12 residues. The germline V gene has CDR1 MNHEY and CDR2 SVGAGI. The CDR3 region is CASESAGNTIYF. The CDR3 DNA is TGTGCCAGCGAGAGTGCTGGAAACACCATATATTTT.

V usage is TRBV11-2 and J usage is TRBJ2-5; possibly TRBD1 for D (5 bases). The germline CDR1 and CDR2 sequences are SGHAT and FQNNGV. CDR3 size: 14 residues. With 5 bases removed from V and 1 base from J, the gap between germline ends came to 11 bases. The chain's CDR3 is CASSPQGIQETQYF. CDR3 in DNA: TGTGCCAGCAGCCCCCAGGGCATCCAAGAGACCCAGTACTTC.

This clone was seen a few times. The V gene is TRBV2, the J gene TRBJ1-5; D remains ambiguous. The CDR3 length is 13 residues. The V gene's germline CDR1 is SNHLY and CDR2 FYNNEI. The ends were cut back, 5 bases at V and 4 bases at J, with 9 bases in the middle. The CDR3 is CASSRVANQPQHF. The CDR3 DNA is TGTGCCAGCAGTAGGGTAGCTAATCAGCCCCAGCATTTT.

This clone was found a few times. This chain joins TRBV5-1 and TRBJ2-2; no reliable D call. The CDR3 length is 12 residues. Trimming removed 3 bases from V and 1 base from J, with 1 base in between. Germline-derived CDR1 and CDR2 are SGHRS and YFSETQ. In DNA, the CDR3 is TGCGCCAGCAGCTGGAACACCGGGGAGCTGTTTTTT. Residues: CASSWNTGELFF.

The chain is built from TRBV13 and TRBJ1-5; a weak D match, TRBD1 (6 bases). CDR1 is PRHDT, CDR2 FYEKMQ, per germline (reference sequence). The V end lost 4 bases, the J end lost 2 bases, and 9 bases lay between the germline ends. The CDR3 has 14 amino acids. CDR3 region: CASSYRTGNQPQHF. Here the CDR3 DNA reads TGTGCCAGCAGCTACAGGACAGGCAATCAGCCCCAGCATTTT.

A single count supports this clone. The chain joins TRBV28 to TRBJ1-1, with unresolved D. The germline V gene encodes CDR1 MDHEN and CDR2 SYDVKM. Trimming left V 5 bases short and J 5 bases short, with 15 bases between. The CDR3 totals 14 residues. CDR3 DNA sequence: TGTGCCAGCAGTCTCGGGTCAACGAGGACTGAAGCTTTCTTT. It specifies CASSLGSTRTEAFF.

This clone showed up just once. J is TRBJ1-3 and V is TRBV19; the D is unclear. With 5 bases removed from V and 9 bases from J, the gap between germline ends came to 8 bases. The CDR3 loop spans 11 amino acids. The germline CDR1 and CDR2 sequences are LNHDA and SQIVND (reference sequence). The chain's CDR3 is CASSRIGTIYF. The CDR3 DNA follows: TGTGCCAGTAGTCGCATCGGCACCATATATTTT. Full variable domain (remainder filled in from reference TRBV19 and TRBJ1-3): DGGITQSPKYLFRKEGQNVTLSCEQNLNHDAMYWYRQDPGQGLRLIYYSQIVNDFQKGDIAEGYSVSREKKESFPLTVTSAQKNPTAFYLCASSRIGTIYFGEGSWLTVV.

This chain joins TRBV5-1 and TRBJ1-6; 7 nucleotides match TRBD1. Germline V gene data show CDR1 as SGHRS and CDR2 as YFSETQ. The junction had 6 bases not matched to a gene; V was cut back by 0 bases and J by 9 bases. This CDR3 is 15 amino acids long. This CDR3 is CASSLGQGVASPLHF. The CDR3 DNA reads TGCGCCAGCAGCTTGGGGCAGGGGGTTGCTTCACCCCTCCACTTT.

The chain links TRBV28 to TRBJ1-2; D is perhaps TRBD1 (5 bases). The CDR3 runs to 13 residues. V shed 6 bases and J shed 13 bases, with 21 bases lying between them. Per the germline V gene, CDR1 is MDHEN and CDR2 is SYDVKM. CDR3 in DNA: TGTGCCAGCAGCCCTCTGGGGCCCCGAATGGGCACCTTC. Protein sequence: CASSPLGPRMGTF.

Worth noting for this clone: This same CDR3 is encoded by further DNA sequences in the sample. The V and J genes are TRBV5-1 and TRBJ1-4; D might be TRBD1 (5 bases). CDR3 length: 13 amino acids. Germline lookup yields CDR1 SGHRS and CDR2 YFSETQ. Trimming removed 4 bases from V and 3 bases from J, with 7 bases in between. The CDR3 region has the DNA TGCGCCAGCAGCGCGGGACCTAATGAAAAACTGTTTTTT. Encoded protein: CASSAGPNEKLFF.

The chain recombines TRBV11-2 with TRBJ2-3; either TRBD1 or TRBD2 may supply D (5 bases each). This CDR3 has 14 residues. Germline CDR1 SGHAT, CDR2 FQNNGV. Trimming removed 5 bases from V and 8 bases from J, with 17 bases in between. The chain's CDR3 is CASSPGLRGSTQYF. CDR3 bases: TGTGCCAGCAGCCCCGGCTTGAGGGGAAGTACGCAGTATTTT.

The chain has TRBV14 and TRBJ1-2; a possible D gene is TRBD1 (5 bases). The CDR3 is 11 residues long. V was shortened by 5 bases and J by 13 bases, with 14 bases between the two germline ends. Per the germline V gene, CDR1 is SGHDN and CDR2 is FVKESK. The CDR3 reads CASSAGGGSTF. The CDR3 DNA is TGTGCCAGCAGCGCCGGTGGGGGTTCCACCTTC.

This chain links TRBV5-4 with TRBJ1-6; D gene ambiguous. Deletions cut 4 bases from V and 7 bases from J, with 12 bases between. The germline V gene encodes CDR1 SGHNT and CDR2 YYREEE (reference sequence). The CDR3 contains 14 residues. The chain's CDR3 is CASSDGLINSPLHF. DNA of the CDR3: TGTGCCAGCAGCGACGGACTAATAAATTCACCCCTCCACTTT. The full variable domain, in which reference TRBV5-4 and TRBJ1-6 provide the parts outside the CDR3, is ETGVTQSPTHLIKTRGQQVTLRCSSQSGHNTVSWYQQALGQGPQFIFQYYREEENGRGNFPPRFSGLQFPNYSSELNVNALELDDSALYLCASSDGLINSPLHFGNGTRLTVT.

The chain joins TRBV7-2 to TRBJ2-7; D gene uncertain. V was shortened by 2 bases and J by 1 base, with 6 bases between the two germline ends. The germline CDR1 and CDR2 sequences are SGHTA and FQGNSA. The CDR3 loop spans 13 amino acids. The CDR3 bases are TGTGCCAGCAGCTTAAGACGGTCCTACGAGCAGTACTTC. Translation: CASSLRRSYEQYF.

A few counts support this clone. The chain recombines TRBV5-1 with TRBJ1-1, with D possibly matching TRBD1 (5 bases). Per the germline V gene, CDR1 is SGHRS and CDR2 is YFSETQ. Trimming removed 5 bases from V and 5 bases from J, with 13 bases in between. The CDR3 consists of 13 residues. The CDR3 is CASSRVGDTEAFF. In nucleotides, the CDR3 is TGCGCCAGCAGTAGGGTGGGGGATACTGAAGCTTTCTTT. Full variable domain (outside the CDR3, taken from reference TRBV5-1 and TRBJ1-1): KAGVTQTPRYLIKTRGQQVTLSCSPISGHRSVSWYQQTPGQGLQFLFEYFSETQRNKGNFPGRFSGRQFSNSRSEMNVSTLELGDSALYLCASSRVGDTEAFFGQGTRLTVV.

The chain has TRBV28 and TRBJ1-2, with D uncertain. The CDR3 is 15 amino acids. V was trimmed by 8 bases and J by 0 bases, leaving 16 bases between them. The germline gives CDR1 MDHEN, CDR2 SYDVKM. DNA of the CDR3: TGTGCCAGCCTGCCTTCCTACGGCACTAACTATGGCTACACCTTC. This sequence encodes CASLPSYGTNYGYTF.

Regarding this clone: Other DNA sequences of this sample code for an identical CDR3. The CDR3 DNA reads TGTGCCAGCAGCTTGACAGCATCTTACAATGAGCAGTTCTTC. This sequence encodes CASSLTASYNEQFF. The rearrangement uses TRBV5-4 and TRBJ2-1; no clear D gene. The germline gives CDR1 SGHNT, CDR2 YYREEE (reference sequence). The CDR3 totals 14 residues. The ends were cut back, 1 base at V and 4 bases at J, with 9 bases in the middle.

This chain links TRBV5-1 with TRBJ1-1; 8 bases agree with TRBD1. Unmatched junction bases numbered 14, after V lost 4 bases and J lost 6 bases. Germline CDR1 and CDR2: SGHRS and YFSETQ. The CDR3 contains 16 residues. CDR3 protein: CASSPTGTGMGAEAFF. The CDR3 DNA reads as TGCGCCAGCAGCCCCACCGGGACAGGAATGGGCGCTGAAGCTTTCTTT.

As concerns this clone: Other DNA sequences within the sample encode an identical CDR3. The rearrangement uses TRBV18 and TRBJ2-7, with D hard to call. This CDR3 spans 12 amino acids. V was trimmed by 2 bases and J by 4 bases, leaving 6 bases between them. The V gene's germline CDR1 is KGHSH and CDR2 LQKENI. The CDR3 region has the DNA TGTGCCAGCTCACCAGGGGATTACGAGCAGTACTTC. The encoded protein is CASSPGDYEQYF. The full variable domain, completed using reference TRBV18 and TRBJ2-7, is NAGVMQNPRHLVRRRGQEARLRCSPMKGHSHVYWYRQLPEEGLKFMVYLQKENIIDESGMPKERFSAEFPKEGPSILRIQQVVRGDSAAYFCASSPGDYEQYFGPGTRLTVT.

The chain links TRBV5-1 to TRBJ2-1, with D hard to call. The germline CDR1 and CDR2 sequences are SGHRS and YFSETQ. V shed 3 bases and J shed 9 bases, with 13 bases lying between them. The CDR3 is 13 residues long. CDR3 residues: CASSSSNTVEQFF. The CDR3 coding sequence is TGCGCCAGCAGCTCCTCTAACACGGTTGAGCAGTTCTTC.

This sequence joins TRBV28 and TRBJ1-3; no clear D. V was clipped by 7 bases and J by 0 bases, with 10 bases between them. CDR3 length: 14 residues. The V gene's germline CDR1 is MDHEN and CDR2 SYDVKM. This chain's CDR3 is CASNKPHSGNTIYF. As DNA, the CDR3 is TGTGCCAGCAACAAACCGCACTCTGGAAACACCATATATTTT.

A single count supports this clone. Other DNA sequences in the same sample also yield this CDR3. The chain is built from TRBV27 and TRBJ2-7; D is undetermined. CDR3 length: 11 amino acids. CDR1 and CDR2 from the germline V gene are MNHEY and SMNVEV (reference sequence). V lost 6 bases and J lost 4, with 7 bases in between. CDR3 coding DNA: TGTGCCAGCAGCAAAAATTACGAGCAGTACTTC. This translates into CASSKNYEQYF.

This chain links TRBV11-2 with TRBJ2-5, with TRBD1 as a possible D gene (6 bases). Trimming shortened V by 6 bases and J by 1 base, and 18 bases separated the two germline ends. The CDR3 has 16 residues. Germline V gene sequence: CDR1 SGHAT, CDR2 FQNNGV. In nucleotides, the CDR3 is TGTGCCAGCAGACGGCCAGGACAGTCCCGCCAAGAGACCCAGTACTTC. The encoded protein is CASRRPGQSRQETQYF.

The gene calls are TRBV7-3 and TRBJ2-2; D call uncertain. Looked up from germline, CDR1 is SGHTA and CDR2 is FQGTGA. This CDR3 has 13 residues. Trimming removed 5 bases from V and 4 bases from J, with 8 bases in between. The CDR3 spells CASSPKSTGELFF. CDR3 in DNA: TGTGCCAGCAGCCCAAAAAGCACCGGGGAGCTGTTTTTT.

J is TRBJ2-3 and V is TRBV7-9; possibly TRBD1 or TRBD2 for D (5 bases each). Trimming shortened V by 4 bases and J by 3 bases, and 11 bases separated the two germline ends. Per germline, CDR1 SEHNR and CDR2 FQNEAQ (reference sequence). The CDR3 covers 14 residues. CDR3 bases: TGTGCCAGCAGCTCCGGAGAGGGGACAGATACGCAGTATTTT. Residues: CASSSGEGTDTQYF.

A word on this clone: This specimen includes other DNA sequences encoding the same CDR3. The chain links TRBV7-3 to TRBJ2-5, with D possibly TRBD2 on 5 matching bases. The length of the CDR3 is 14 residues. V lost 1 base to trimming and J lost 2 bases, with 8 bases between them. CDR1 and CDR2 from the germline V gene are SGHTA and FQGTGA. The DNA of the CDR3 is TGTGCCAGCAGCTTAAGGGGAGCTCAAGAGACCCAGTACTTC. This translates into CASSLRGAQETQYF.

The V gene is TRBV28, the J gene TRBJ1-4; TRBD1 might be the D (5 bases). V lost 10 bases to trimming and J lost 4 bases, with 22 bases between them. The germline CDR1 and CDR2 sequences are MDHEN and SYDVKM. This CDR3 spans 16 amino acids. CDR3 in amino acids: CATLPPWGRSNEKLFF. CDR3 DNA sequence: TGTGCCACCCTCCCCCCCTGGGGACGCAGTAATGAAAAACTGTTTTTT.

V and J are TRBV7-9 and TRBJ2-7; perhaps TRBD1 as D (6 bases). This CDR3 comprises 15 residues. V lost 5 bases, J lost 3 bases, and 17 bases lay in between. The germline CDR1 and CDR2 sequences are SEHNR and FQNEAQ (reference sequence). The CDR3 DNA reads TGTGCCAGCAGCAAAATGGGGGCCTCTGACTACGAGCAGTACTTC. As protein: CASSKMGASDYEQYF. Full variable domain (remainder filled in from reference TRBV7-9 and TRBJ2-7): DTGVSQNPRHKITKRGQNVTFRCDPISEHNRLYWYRQTLGQGPEFLTYFQNEAQLEKSRLLSDRFSAERPKGSFSTLEIQRTEQGDSAMYLCASSKMGASDYEQYFGPGTRLTVT.

The rearrangement links TRBV5-6 to TRBJ1-2, with D unclear. The germline gives CDR1 SGHDT, CDR2 YYEEEE. CDR3 length: 13 amino acids. V lost 2 bases and J lost 2, with 7 bases in between. CDR3 nucleotides: TGTGCCAGCAGCTTTTCAGGAAACTATGGCTACACCTTC. It specifies CASSFSGNYGYTF.

The chain carries TRBV7-9 and TRBJ1-2; D is unresolved. Germline V gene lookup returns CDR1 SEHNR and CDR2 FQNEAQ (reference sequence). The CDR3 is made up of 15 amino acids. The germline V and J ends were trimmed by 6 bases and 10 bases, with 24 bases remaining between them. The CDR3 protein is CASSFEGRRPEVYTF. In DNA form, the CDR3 reads TGTGCCAGCAGTTTTGAAGGGCGGCGCCCAGAGGTCTACACCTTC. The full variable domain, with the rest looked up from reference TRBV7-9 and TRBJ1-2, is DTGVSQNPRHKITKRGQNVTFRCDPISEHNRLYWYRQTLGQGPEFLTYFQNEAQLEKSRLLSDRFSAERPKGSFSTLEIQRTEQGDSAMYLCASSFEGRRPEVYTFGSGTRLTVV.

V usage is TRBV2 and J usage is TRBJ2-7; either TRBD1 or TRBD2 may fit D (6 bases each). The CDR3 consists of 15 residues. Deletions cut 7 bases from V and 2 bases from J, with 18 bases between. Germline CDR1 SNHLY, CDR2 FYNNEI. The DNA of the CDR3 is TGTGCCAGCAACCCCCAGGAACGGGGGCCCTACGAGCAGTACTTC. It yields the protein CASNPQERGPYEQYF.